A selection of T cell receptor beta chains follows, all from one sample in a study of blood T cell repertoires in COVID-19. Repertoires were generated with immunoSEQ multiplex PCR, while TCRdb's copy carries only in-frame clones and drops some. The sample consists of about 210,000 clones, less than 90% of them appearing once. The specimen was peripheral blood. These receptors were obtained from a man aged 40-49 years with acute or convalescent COVID-19. The CDR3 runs from the conserved cysteine through the conserved F or W. The D gene is left open where the match is weak. Only part of the rows carry a size: once, few, many, or a class if the clone is expanded.

clone_size	v_call	j_call	d_call	cdr3_aa	cdr3_nt
-	TRBV30	TRBJ2-3	-	CAWNSQGTDTQYF	TGTGCCTGGAATTCACAGGGCACAGATACGCAGTATTTT
few	TRBV6-5	TRBJ2-5	-	CASRTGLSEETQYF	TGTGCCAGCAGGACAGGTCTGAGTGAGGAGACCCAGTACTTC
few	TRBV21-1	TRBJ2-7	-	CASSRTGYEQQYF	TGTGCCAGCAGCAGGACAGGGTACGAACAGCAGTACTTC
-	TRBV25-1	TRBJ2-7	TRBD1	CASSPLRGQGTYEQYF	TGTGCCAGCAGCCCCCTAAGGGGACAGGGCACCTACGAGCAGTACTTC
-	TRBV7-2	TRBJ2-7	TRBD2	CASSLRFSGRADEYF	TGTGCCAGCAGCTTACGGTTTAGCGGGAGGGCCGATGAGTACTTC
-	TRBV27	TRBJ1-2	TRBD1	CASSLRGRQGADGYTF	TGTGCCAGCAGTTTAAGGGGCCGACAGGGGGCAGATGGCTACACCTTC
-	TRBV11-2	TRBJ2-7	-	CASSSPSDYEQYF	TGTGCCAGCAGCTCCCCTAGCGACTACGAGCAGTACTTC
-	TRBV7-9	TRBJ2-3	TRBD2	CASRLAGGPGTDTQYF	TGTGCCAGCAGGCTAGCGGGAGGGCCAGGGACAGATACGCAGTATTTT
-	TRBV7-8	TRBJ2-7	TRBD2	CASSLAPGGEQYF	TGTGCCAGCAGCTTAGCGCCGGGGGGCGAGCAGTACTTC
-	TRBV5-6	TRBJ2-7	-	CASSPLNSYEQYF	TGTGCCAGCAGTCCCTTAAACTCCTACGAGCAGTACTTC
-	TRBV24-1	TRBJ1-1	-	CATRHTGNTEAFF	TGTGCCACCAGGCATACAGGGAACACTGAAGCTTTCTTT
-	TRBV21-1	TRBJ2-7	-	CASSKVLGPLGSRGEQYF	TGTGCCAGCAGCAAAGTCCTGGGCCCACTAGGGAGCCGGGGGGAGCAGTACTTC
-	TRBV2	TRBJ1-6	-	CASSLRDNSPLHF	TGTGCCAGCAGCCTCAGGGATAATTCACCCCTCCACTTT
once	TRBV15	TRBJ1-6	-	CATSRDNRRWNSPLHF	TGTGCCACCAGCAGAGATAACAGAAGGTGGAATTCACCCCTCCACTTT
-	TRBV19	TRBJ1-5	-	CASSIGGGQPQHF	TGTGCCAGTAGTATAGGGGGGGGTCAGCCCCAGCATTTT
-	TRBV27	TRBJ2-7	-	CASSLSGPAPNEQYF	TGTGCCAGCAGTTTATCGGGGCCGGCCCCAAACGAGCAGTACTTC
few	TRBV6-5	TRBJ1-2	-	CANLGDTNYGYTF	TGTGCCAATTTGGGGGACACTAACTATGGCTACACCTTC
-	TRBV29-1	TRBJ2-3	-	CSVPLVRDTQYF	TGCAGCGTTCCCTTAGTGAGAGATACGCAGTATTTT
-	TRBV5-5	TRBJ2-7	TRBD2	CASSWISGGHYEQYF	TGTGCCAGCAGCTGGATTAGCGGGGGACACTACGAGCAGTACTTC
once	TRBV29-1	TRBJ1-2	TRBD1	CSVAELRLPGQGLDYGYTF	TGCAGCGTTGCGGAGTTGCGGCTCCCGGGACAGGGTTTGGACTATGGCTACACCTTC
-	TRBV7-8	TRBJ1-3	-	CASSFSSPGIWTGNTIYF	TGTGCCAGCAGCTTTAGTTCCCCGGGAATTTGGACTGGAAACACCATATATTTT
-	TRBV6-5	TRBJ2-7	-	CASSYGVAEWEQYF	TGTGCCAGCAGTTACGGAGTAGCGGAGTGGGAGCAGTACTTC
few	TRBV11-2	TRBJ2-5	-	CASSLNAGEGETQYF	TGTGCCAGCAGCTTAAATGCAGGGGAGGGGGAGACCCAGTACTTC
-	TRBV12-3/TRBV12-4	TRBJ1-1	-	CASRPTGYTEAFF	TGTGCCAGCAGACCAACAGGGTACACTGAAGCTTTCTTT
-	TRBV5-4	TRBJ2-7	-	CASSLTMGSYEQYF	TGTGCCAGCAGCCTCACTATGGGTTCCTACGAGCAGTACTTC